Sequencing of this TCR beta chain was carried out in a study of shared clonotypes between healthy human individuals (dated by TCRdb to 2018 to 2021). Notes on the research overall: The cohort comprised a couple of women and three men aged 18 to 49 years. The study deeply sequenced blood TCR repertoires of several healthy adults to estimate repertoire size and the extent of clonotype sharing between individuals. For each donor, three plates each were used for CD4 naive and CD4 memory, two plates were used for CD8 naive, and one plate was used for CD8 memory. To increase sequencing depth and limit assay-specific biases, TCR repertoire library preparation and sequencing were carried out by different laboratories using diverse techniques. Leukapheresis yielded between about 0.94 and 9 billion PBMCs per donor.

TCR CDR3 regions were amplified from genomic DNA by multiplex PCR using the deep immunoSEQ assay. Extracted genomic DNA from each cell subset was spread evenly across all wells of several immunoSEQ 96-well plates, with each plate serving as a replicate. Each replicate PCR for sorted subsets received around 210 ng genomic DNA, equal to roughly 30,000 T cell genomes. Purified libraries were measured with a Qubit 3.0 fluorometer, size-checked on a Bioanalyzer 2100, and measured again with the KAPA Library Quantification kit. A separate single-read 150-cycle Illumina NextSeq 550 flow cell was used to sequence each immunoSEQ 96-well plate. The original methods were these. The immunoSEQ output contained only junctional sequences without quality scores, so filtering could not match that applied to full-length reads. Sequences were annotated with PyIR, a Python wrapper for IgBLAST v1.9, using IMGT germline references to assign V/J genes and CDR3. Reads with weak V/J assignments (E-value above 1e-6), missing CDR3, stop codons, out-of-frame junctions, or ambiguous translated residues were removed. A V3J clonotype was defined by an identical inferred V gene, J gene, and CDR3 amino acid sequence. Percentage overlap between repertoires was calculated by dividing the number of shared unique clonotypes by the size of the smaller repertoire. Richness of each repertoire was evaluated using RTK rarefaction, the Chao1 estimator, and Recon v2.1 estimates of unobserved clonotypes. For all TCRbeta clonotypes obtained by the gDNA method from a handful of donors, generation probabilities were computed with OLGA. Here the immuneACCESS table is served through TCRdb, limited to in-frame sequences with V and J called. Missing clones are a known gap in these copies; in checked studies unresolved V genes cover under half, and the rest lacks a known reason. V and J calls and clone size are copied from that table; D and trimming were computed from the DNA. The sample table holds roughly 2.4 million clones, of which around 95% were seen once. The ten top clones hold approximately 0.13% of the sample.

Concerning this clone: This clone's antigen is unknown. No base quality values were provided; no much bigger clone lies one nucleotide off.

Sequences LNHDA (CDR1) and SQIVND (CDR2) are obtained from the germline V gene (reference sequence). The CDR3 holds 17 amino acids from the cysteine to the phenylalanine. Solely the CDR3 DNA is kept, with 51 bases framed from the first base. Cut back by 5 bases and 5 bases, the V and J ends lie 24 bases apart. Healthy HIV-negative adults with no recently reported acute infections or vaccinations were included as donors. Every donor was a Caucasian adult residing in Nashville, Tennessee, USA. Magnetic negative selection was used to enrich CD4+ T cells, after which naive cells were positively selected on CD45RA and the negative fraction became the memory subset. Blood was collected by leukapheresis, and PBMCs were isolated by Ficoll-Histopaque density gradient centrifugation and then cryopreserved in liquid nitrogen vapor phase. Analytical flow cytometry was used to check the purity and quantity of every magnetically sorted T cell population. Genomic DNA was isolated from every sorted fraction and measured by UV absorbance on a Nanodrop 2000c.

General findings and caveats noted by the study authors: Only blood was sampled, and tissue TCR repertoires likely differ from those in blood. Naive subsets generally had larger estimated clonotype richness than memory subsets did. Across a handful of donors, approximately 5% of naive CD4, roughly 3.3% of naive CD8, 2.3% of memory CD4, and under 0.45% of memory CD8 clonotypes were shared. Pairwise subsampling indicated that sequencing depth was expected to affect the degree of clonotype sharing among donors. Higher generation probabilities were observed for clonotypes shared by all four sorted-subset donors than for non-shared clonotypes. The small number of donors limited the genetic and exposure-history diversity represented. Even with the large sequencing depth, rarefaction of the sorted-subset datasets indicated that sequencing was incomplete.

The rearrangement joined TRBV19 to TRBJ2-5; the D call is tentative, TRBD1 or TRBD2, as each matches 5 bases. The source material was naive CD4+ T cells sorted from blood. Taken with the paper, the label for cell subset or site translates to: CD45RA+ positively selected. This clonotype was sampled from a man between 18 and 29 years old in good health. The CDR3 loop reads CASSLGFLGDVGETQYF. The sequenced DNA: TGTGCCAGTAGTCTCGGGTTTTTAGGGGACGTAGGGGAGACCCAGTACTTC.